These T cell receptor beta chains were read from a single sample in a study of T cell changes during pregnancy in multiple sclerosis. The assay was immunoSEQ multiplex PCR, and TCRdb's table has in-frame clones only and misses some. The sample consists of approximately 45,000 clones, around 90% of them appearing once. The sample was CD4+ T cells from peripheral blood mononuclear cells, taken in the first trimester of pregnancy. The receptors originated from a female donor with multiple sclerosis, enrolled in a pregnancy study. Each CDR3 is given with its conserved first and last residue. The D gene is left open where the match is weak. Clone size is shown for a subset of rows, as once, few, many or a class of expanded clone.

clone size,V gene,J gene,D gene,CDR3 DNA,CDR3 protein
-,TRBV9,TRBJ2-5,TRBD2,TGTGCCAGCAGCCTGGGGGGGTTTGAGGAGACCCAGTACTTC,CASSLGGFEETQYF
-,TRBV7-2,TRBJ2-7,TRBD1,TGTGCCAGCAGCATAAGACAGGGCGGGCCCTACGAGCAGTACTTC,CASSIRQGGPYEQYF
few,TRBV7-8,TRBJ2-5,TRBD2,TGTGCCAGCAGCCAGGTGACTAGCGGGAGGGCCAAGGAGACCCAGTACTTC,CASSQVTSGRAKETQYF
-,TRBV6-6,TRBJ1-5,-,TGTGCCAGCAGTTGGCAGGGGCCCCAGCATTTT,CASSWQGPQHF
-,TRBV7-2,TRBJ2-7,TRBD2,TGTGCCAGCAGCCCACGACAGGGTCTAGCGGGAGGCCCCTACGAGCAGTACTTC,CASSPRQGLAGGPYEQYF
-,TRBV4-2,TRBJ2-7,TRBD1,TGTGCCAGCAGCCAAGAGGGGACAGGGATCTACGAGCAGTACTTC,CASSQEGTGIYEQYF
-,TRBV5-1,TRBJ1-4,-,TGCGCCAGCAGCTTGGTGGCTGCAGGCCCTAATGAAAAACTGTTTTTT,CASSLVAAGPNEKLFF
-,TRBV7-9,TRBJ2-1,-,TGTGCCAGCAGCTTAGGGGTGACAACCGAGGGCAATGAGCAGTTCTTC,CASSLGVTTEGNEQFF
-,TRBV6-1,TRBJ1-1,-,TGTGCCAGCAGTGATTGGGGTCAGGGTGAAGCTTTCTTT,CASSDWGQGEAFF
once,TRBV4-2,TRBJ2-3,TRBD2,TGTGCCAGCAGCCAAGATCCCCCCGCGGGGCTAGCGGGAGTGAAAGATACGCAGTATTTT,CASSQDPPAGLAGVKDTQYF
-,TRBV5-1,TRBJ2-2,-,TGCGCCAGCAACATCAGGGGGGACGGGGAGCTGTTTTTT,CASNIRGDGELFF
-,TRBV5-1,TRBJ1-4,TRBD1,TGCGCCAGCCGACAGGGGGCAGGTGAAAAACTGTTTTTT,CASRQGAGEKLFF
-,TRBV28,TRBJ2-7,TRBD1,TGTGCCAGCAGACCCGGGACAGGGGGGTATAACGAGCAGTACTTC,CASRPGTGGYNEQYF
once,TRBV30,TRBJ1-5,-,TGTGCCTGGAGTGTACGCACAGTAAATCAGCCCCAGCATTTT,CAWSVRTVNQPQHF
-,TRBV10-3,TRBJ2-3,TRBD2,TGTGCCATCAGTGGGAGGATAGAGGGGAGGGAAACAGATACGCAGTATTTT,CAISGRIEGRETDTQYF
-,TRBV7-9,TRBJ2-7,-,TGTGCCAGCAGCTTAGTTGGAGGGGACGAGCAGTACTTC,CASSLVGGDEQYF
-,TRBV18,TRBJ2-7,TRBD2,TGTGCCAGCTCACCTGGGACTAGAGGACGCGAGCAGTACTTC,CASSPGTRGREQYF
-,TRBV9,TRBJ2-1,TRBD2,TGTGCCAGCACCCCTGGAGTACTAGCGGGACATGAGCAGTTCTTC,CASTPGVLAGHEQFF
-,TRBV19,TRBJ2-7,-,TGTGCCAGTAGTATTGATCGCTGGCAGAACTCCTACGAGCAGTACTTC,CASSIDRWQNSYEQYF
-,TRBV6-6,TRBJ2-7,TRBD1,TGTGCCAGCAGTTACGACAGGGACGAGCAGTACTTC,CASSYDRDEQYF
-,TRBV27,TRBJ2-7,-,TGTGCCAGCACCCTAGGTCCCAACTCGTACGAGCAGTACTTC,CASTLGPNSYEQYF
-,TRBV9,TRBJ2-1,-,TGTGCCAGCAGCGTAGCAGGTGGGAGCTCCTACAATGAGCAGTTCTTC,CASSVAGGSSYNEQFF
-,TRBV5-6,TRBJ2-3,-,TGTGCCAGCAGCTTCACAGACGTTAAAACCAGGCAGTATTTT,CASSFTDVKTRQYF
-,TRBV27,TRBJ2-7,TRBD2,TGTGCCAGCAGACTAACTAGCGGGAGGACTTACGAGCAGTACTTC,CASRLTSGRTYEQYF
once,TRBV28,TRBJ1-2,TRBD1,TGTGCCAGCAGTTACCAGGGACAGCCCTATGGCTACACCTTC,CASSYQGQPYGYTF
-,TRBV6-5,TRBJ2-2,TRBD1,TGTGCCAGCACGCCAAGGGGGCGCAACACCGGGGAGCTGTTTTTT,CASTPRGRNTGELFF
-,TRBV7-3,TRBJ2-1,TRBD2,TGTGCCAGCAGCTTGCCCAGCGGGAGTACCAATGAGCAGTTCTTC,CASSLPSGSTNEQFF
-,TRBV29-1,TRBJ2-7,TRBD2,TGCAGCGTTGGGAGGACTAGCGGGAGCCACGAGCAGTACTTC,CSVGRTSGSHEQYF
-,TRBV29-1,TRBJ2-7,-,TGCAGCGCCGTGACAGAACCGACCTACGAGCAGTACTTC,CSAVTEPTYEQYF
-,TRBV19,TRBJ1-1,-,TGTGCCAGTAGTATAGTAGGTCAGGGATTTAATGAAGCTTTCTTT,CASSIVGQGFNEAFF
-,TRBV29-1,TRBJ2-1,TRBD2,TGCAGCGTGACCCCGAGGACTAGCGGGAGGGGTATCGGGTCCTACAATGAGCAGTTCTTC,CSVTPRTSGRGIGSYNEQFF
-,TRBV5-1,TRBJ2-7,TRBD2,TGCGCCAGCAGTTCGGGACTAGCGGGCTCCTACGAGCAGTACTTC,CASSSGLAGSYEQYF
once,TRBV2,TRBJ2-7,-,TGTGCCAGCAGAACAGGCCTCGACGAGCAGTACTTC,CASRTGLDEQYF
-,TRBV5-8,TRBJ1-1,-,TGTGCCAGCAGCTTTGGGATACAGGGTCTCGTGGAAGAAGCTTTCTTT,CASSFGIQGLVEEAFF
-,TRBV6-5,TRBJ1-5,-,TGTGCCAGCAGCGATGGGAGTCAGCCCCAGCATTTT,CASSDGSQPQHF
-,TRBV28,TRBJ2-1,-,TGTGCCAGCAGTTTGGTCGGGGGCAATGAGCAGTTCTTC,CASSLVGGNEQFF
-,TRBV9,TRBJ1-1,-,TGTGCCAGCAGCGTAGGGGGGGGGCCCGACACTGAAGCTTTCTTT,CASSVGGGPDTEAFF
-,TRBV7-8,TRBJ1-5,-,TGTGCCAGCAGCCCACGATGGCGGGACAATCAGCCCCAGCATTTT,CASSPRWRDNQPQHF
few,TRBV5-1,TRBJ2-2,TRBD2,TGCGCCAGCAGCTTGGCTGGACTAGGAGGCACCGGGGAGCTGTTTTTT,CASSLAGLGGTGELFF
-,TRBV6-1,TRBJ1-4,TRBD1,TGTGCCAGCAGTGAAAGGGGACAGGGTGAAAAACTGTTTTTT,CASSERGQGEKLFF
-,TRBV19,TRBJ2-1,-,TGTGCCAGTAGTAGGGGAGAGTCATTGTACAATGAGCAGTTCTTC,CASSRGESLYNEQFF
-,TRBV5-1,TRBJ2-5,-,TGCGCCAGCAGCTTTGGCGGCTCGGGGGAGACCCAGTACTTC,CASSFGGSGETQYF
-,TRBV2,TRBJ2-4,TRBD1,TGTGCCAGCAGCGGACAGGGCCTTGTGGCCAAAAACATTCAGTACTTC,CASSGQGLVAKNIQYF
-,TRBV18,TRBJ2-5,-,TGTGCCAGCTCCCTAGAAACAGGGATTCGGCAGACCCAGTACTTC,CASSLETGIRQTQYF
-,TRBV9,TRBJ2-1,TRBD2,TGTGCCAGCAGCGCCCTAGCGGGAGCGGGGGGAGGTGAGCAGTTCTTC,CASSALAGAGGGEQFF
-,TRBV15,TRBJ2-1,TRBD2,TGTGCCACCAGCAGAGATCCGGGACTAGCGGGGTTCAATGAGCAGTTCTTC,CATSRDPGLAGFNEQFF
-,TRBV28,TRBJ2-3,-,TGTGCCAGCAGTAGAATCGGAAGGGGCCTTATTGCTAGCACAGATACGCAGTATTTT,CASSRIGRGLIASTDTQYF
-,TRBV28,TRBJ1-1,-,TGTGCCAGCAGCTCTGGGCCCACTGAAGCTTTCTTT,CASSSGPTEAFF